One sample yielded the 14 T cell receptor beta chains listed below, sequenced in a study of shared clonotypes between healthy human individuals. The table came from immunoSEQ multiplex PCR; TCRdb's copy has only in-frame clones and leaves some out. The sample lists more than 400,000 clones; more than 95% were seen once. The sequencing sample was made of naive CD4+ T cells sorted from blood. Subset of the sample: CD45RA+ positively selected. All receptors come from a woman aged 25 to 45 in good health.

This rearrangement joins TRBV25-1 to TRBJ2-3; 14 nucleotides match TRBD2. The CDR3 is 18 amino acids. The germline V gene encodes CDR1 MGHDK and CDR2 SYGVNS. Trimming cost V 8 bases and J 1 base; bases outside gene matches: 11. CDR3 coding DNA: TGTGCCAGCTCGTTTGGGACTAGCGGGAGCACAGGCACAGATACGCAGTATTTT. Translating gives CASSFGTSGSTGTDTQYF.

This sequence joins TRBV5-1 and TRBJ2-5, with D perhaps TRBD2 (5 bases). This CDR3 contains 16 residues. The V and J ends lost 5 bases and 1 base respectively, with 18 bases between them. Germline assignment: CDR1 SGHRS and CDR2 YFSETQ. In DNA, the CDR3 is TGCGCCAGCAGTCATAAGGCGTGGGAGTCCCAAGAGACCCAGTACTTC. Protein: CASSHKAWESQETQYF. The full variable domain, rest sourced from reference TRBV5-1 and TRBJ2-5, is KAGVTQTPRYLIKTRGQQVTLSCSPISGHRSVSWYQQTPGQGLQFLFEYFSETQRNKGNFPGRFSGRQFSNSRSEMNVSTLELGDSALYLCASSHKAWESQETQYFGPGTRLLVL.

The chain is built from TRBV14 and TRBJ1-1; 7 bases are shared with TRBD1. Germline V gene sequence: CDR1 SGHDN, CDR2 FVKESK. V trimming: 0 bases; J trimming: 5 bases; junction bases outside the gene matches: 9. This CDR3 is built from 16 residues. The CDR3 coding sequence is TGTGCCAGCAGCCAAGATCGAGATCCCAGGGGGACTGAAGCTTTCTTT. Translation gives CASSQDRDPRGTEAFF.

This sequence joins TRBV5-1 and TRBJ2-3; 7 bases agree with TRBD2. This CDR3 region has 15 residues. The germline V gene encodes CDR1 SGHRS and CDR2 YFSETQ. The V gene end was trimmed by 1 base and the J gene end by 3 bases; junction bases not matched to a gene: 5. The CDR3, as DNA: TGCGCCAGCAGCTTGCCCCGGGGGGAGACAGATACGCAGTATTTT. Its translation: CASSLPRGETDTQYF.

The rearrangement joins TRBV10-1 to TRBJ2-1; D is perhaps TRBD2 (6 bases). V was pared by 2 bases and J by 3 bases, with 14 bases between. The CDR3 is 16 amino acids. CDR1 is WNHNN, CDR2 SYGVQD, per germline (reference sequence). In DNA form, the CDR3 reads TGCGCCAGCAGTGAGGGTACGGGACTGGGCTACAATGAGCAGTTCTTC. This gives the protein CASSEGTGLGYNEQFF.

With respect to this clone: In the same sample, other DNA sequences code for this CDR3. The chain carries TRBV20-1 and TRBJ2-7; no firm D call. Per the germline V gene, CDR1 is DFQATT and CDR2 is SNEGSKA (reference sequence). V dropped 5 bases and J dropped 4 bases, with 9 bases sitting between them. The CDR3 has 11 residues. CDR3 coding DNA: TGCAGTGCTCCCCGGCGGTACGAGCAGTACTTC. Translation gives CSAPRRYEQYF.

The V gene is TRBV19, the J gene TRBJ2-2; no definite D call. Germline CDR1 is LNHDA and CDR2 is SQIVND (reference sequence). V dropped 6 bases and J dropped 1 base, with 9 bases sitting between them. The CDR3 extends over 14 amino acids. The CDR3 here is CASRYSGNTGELFF. The CDR3 region has the DNA TGTGCCAGTAGGTACAGTGGGAACACCGGGGAGCTGTTTTTT.

The chain joins TRBV20-1 to TRBJ1-2, with TRBD1 as a possible D gene (5 bases). The germline CDR1 and CDR2 sequences are DFQATT and SNEGSKA (reference sequence). Between the trimmed V and J ends, which lost 2 bases and 11 bases, there was a span of 12 bases. The CDR3 covers 11 residues. DNA of the CDR3: TGCAGTGCTAGACTAGTCGGGGGGTACACCTTC. As protein: CSARLVGGYTF.

V usage is TRBV10-2 and J usage is TRBJ2-7; D possibly corresponds to TRBD2 (5 bases). Germline CDR1 and CDR2: WSHSY and SAAADI. V gave up 7 bases and J gave up 2 bases, with 15 bases separating them. This CDR3 comprises 14 residues. This CDR3 is CASKVGVITYEQYF. In DNA form, the CDR3 reads TGCGCCAGCAAAGTGGGAGTGATAACCTACGAGCAGTACTTC.

This chain connects TRBV5-8 to TRBJ1-4; 8 positions agree with TRBD1. V dropped 0 bases and J dropped 5; count of bases not matched to a gene: 0. Per germline, CDR1 SGHTS and CDR2 YDEGEE. This CDR3 contains 14 residues. This chain's CDR3 is CASSLGTGNEKLFF. In DNA form, the CDR3 reads TGTGCCAGCAGCTTGGGGACAGGGAATGAAAAACTGTTTTTT.

This chain connects TRBV6-5 to TRBJ2-1; 10 nucleotides align to TRBD2. V shed 7 bases and J 8 bases; nucleotides not matched to a gene: 5. Germline CDR1 MNHEY, CDR2 SVGAGI. The CDR3 sequence is 13 residues long. The CDR3 bases are TGTGCCAGCACTAGACTAGCGGGTGATGAGCAGTTCTTC. It specifies CASTRLAGDEQFF.

The chain carries TRBV21-1 and TRBJ2-5; the table names TRBD2, a call not compared with the DNA. TRBV21-1 has pseudogene status. The CDR3 extends over 16 amino acids. Here the CDR3 DNA reads TGTGCCAGCAGCAAAGACGGCGGGAGAAGGCAAGAGACCCAGTACTTC. Translation: CASSKDGGRRQETQYF.

The V and J genes are TRBV5-1 and TRBJ2-7, with D perhaps matching TRBD1 (6 bases). Trimming took 3 bases from V and 3 from J, leaving 19 bases between them. Germline CDR1 and CDR2: SGHRS and YFSETQ. The CDR3 runs to 16 residues. The chain's CDR3 is CASSSGHRDILYEQYF. The CDR3 DNA sequence: TGCGCCAGCAGCTCGGGACACAGAGATATTCTCTACGAGCAGTACTTC.

This sequence joins TRBV2 and TRBJ2-7; D is unresolved. V lost 5 bases to trimming and J lost 0 bases, with 5 bases between them. Germline V gene data show CDR1 as SNHLY and CDR2 as FYNNEI. The CDR3 has 12 residues. In DNA, the CDR3 is TGTGCCAGCAGTCGCAGCTCCTACGAGCAGTACTTC. Its protein is CASSRSSYEQYF.